This TCR beta chain was recovered during a study of ipilimumab plus nivolumab after autologous stem cell transplantation. Study overall: Median doses per patient: a few ipilimumab, about 8 nivolumab.

Here immunoSEQ multiplex PCR was the method, and the copy in TCRdb shows in-frame clones only, minus some. The sample lists some 45,000 clones; approximately 91% were seen once. The CDR3 runs 14 residues. Germline V gene data show CDR1 as ENHRY and CDR2 as SYGVKD. V was trimmed by 8 bases and J by 5 bases, leaving 18 bases between them. The receptor was isolated from a male donor with multiple myeloma. Sequencing used PBMCs, obtained in a trial of ipilimumab plus nivolumab as post-transplant consolidation. The V gene is TRBV10-3, the J gene TRBJ1-2, with D tentatively TRBD1 (5 bases). The CDR3 sequence is CAIGTEVGVYGYTF. The CDR3 nucleotides are TGTGCCATCGGTACCGAAGTGGGGGTTTATGGCTACACCTTC.